Below, 19 T cell receptor beta chains from the same sample are listed, as sequenced in a study of cytomegalovirus exposure and HLA in healthy donors. Data came from immunoSEQ multiplex PCR; TCRdb stores just in-frame clones and leaves some out. The sample holds 250,000 to 350,000 clones, more than 80% seen once. Sequences were obtained from PBMCs. Receptor source: a woman aged 18-30 years in good health and CMV-seronegative.

The V gene is TRBV6-1, the J gene TRBJ2-7, with 11 positions matching TRBD2. The germline V gene encodes CDR1 MNHNS and CDR2 SASEGT. V was pared by 7 bases and J by 4 bases, with 6 bases of the junction left unmatched. There are 14 residues in the CDR3. CDR3 DNA sequence: TGTGCCAGCATTAGCGGGAGGGCGTATTACGAGCAGTACTTC. Translated, it gives CASISGRAYYEQYF.

The rearrangement links TRBV9 to TRBJ2-7; the D gene is possibly TRBD1 (7 bases). The CDR3 runs 16 residues. V was clipped by 3 bases and J by 6 bases, with 22 bases between them. The germline CDR1 and CDR2 sequences are SGDLS and YYNGEE. The chain's CDR3 is CASSAQPGPEGAEQYF. CDR3 DNA: TGTGCCAGCAGCGCCCAGCCGGGACCGGAGGGGGCCGAGCAGTACTTC. Filled out from reference TRBV9 and TRBJ2-7, the complete variable domain reads DSGVTQTPKHLITATGQRVTLRCSPRSGDLSVYWYQQSLDQGLQFLIQYYNGEERAKGNILERFSAQQFPDLHSELNLSSLELGDSALYFCASSAQPGPEGAEQYFGPGTRLTVT.

This CDR3 reads CASRTLGGGNTEAFF. The CDR3 DNA sequence: TGTGCCAGCAGAACCCTCGGGGGGGGGAACACTGAAGCTTTCTTT. This sequence joins TRBV11-2 and TRBJ1-1; the D gene is possibly TRBD1 (5 bases). Trimming removed 6 bases from V and 1 base from J, with 15 bases in between. Germline V gives CDR1 SGHAT, CDR2 FQNNGV. The CDR3 has 15 amino acids.

The rearrangement links TRBV27 to TRBJ1-2, with D possibly TRBD1 on 5 matching bases. CDR3 length equals 15 residues. The germline V and J ends were trimmed by 6 bases and 8 bases, with 22 bases remaining between them. Germline CDR1 reads MNHEY; CDR2 reads SMNVEV (reference sequence). CDR3 bases: TGTGCCAGCAGATCCCCACAGCGAACGGAGGGGGGCTACACCTTC. Amino acids: CASRSPQRTEGGYTF.

The DNA of the CDR3 is TGTGCCAGCAGCTTAGGGGCTAGCGGGAGCCCCTACGAGCAGTACTTC. Protein sequence: CASSLGASGSPYEQYF. V is TRBV7-8 and J is TRBJ2-7; 10 bases agree with TRBD2. Germline trimming cut 1 base from V and 2 bases from J; bases unmatched to any gene: 5. The V gene's germline CDR1 is SGHVS and CDR2 FQNEAQ. The CDR3 sequence is 16 residues long.

The J gene is TRBJ2-3, the V gene TRBV10-3, with TRBD2 matching 8 bases. This CDR3 spans 12 amino acids. The junction had 3 bases not matched to a gene; V was cut back by 7 bases and J by 6 bases. Germline V gives CDR1 ENHRY, CDR2 SYGVKD. CDR3 amino acids: CAITGGGDTQYF. In DNA, the CDR3 is TGTGCCATCACGGGCGGGGGGGATACGCAGTATTTT.

The chain couples TRBV4-1 to TRBJ2-3; 10 nucleotides align to TRBD2. The CDR3 is made up of 20 amino acids. In germline, CDR1 is MGHRA, CDR2 YSYEKL. The ends lost 0 bases at V and 7 bases at J; junction bases unmatched: 19. The CDR3 spells CASSQDPPKRLAGSRNTQYF. In DNA, the CDR3 is TGCGCCAGCAGCCAAGATCCCCCTAAGAGACTAGCGGGCTCTAGGAATACGCAGTATTTT.

CDR3 region: CASSSGLAGGTDTQYF. As DNA, the CDR3 is TGTGCCAGCAGCTCTGGACTAGCGGGAGGCACAGATACGCAGTATTTT. The J gene is TRBJ2-3, the V gene TRBV7-3; 13 bases align to TRBD2. The V gene's germline CDR1 is SGHTA and CDR2 FQGTGA. Germline trimming cut 4 bases from V and 1 base from J; bases unmatched to any gene: 2. This CDR3 is built from 16 residues.

The chain recombines TRBV19 with TRBJ2-2, with 11 bases fitting TRBD2. The CDR3 covers 18 residues. V was pared by 6 bases and J by 1 base, with 10 bases of the junction left unmatched. CDR1 is LNHDA and CDR2 is SQIVND in the germline V gene (reference sequence). The CDR3: CASRLGIAGGMNTGELFF. The CDR3, as DNA: TGTGCCAGTAGATTGGGGATAGCGGGAGGGATGAACACCGGGGAGCTGTTTTTT.

On this clone itself: Other nucleotide sequences from this sample produce the same CDR3. The chain carries TRBV5-1 and TRBJ2-3; 8 bases are shared with TRBD2. This CDR3 has 14 residues. Germline loops: CDR1 SGHRS, CDR2 YFSETQ. Losses at the gene ends were 0 bases for V and 5 bases for J; bases not matched to a gene: 2. CDR3 sequence (DNA): TGCGCCAGCAGCTTGGGCCTAGCGGGAGATACGCAGTATTTT. This translates into CASSLGLAGDTQYF.

The chain joins TRBV27 to TRBJ2-7; tentatively, D is TRBD1 (5 bases). Germline loops: CDR1 MNHEY, CDR2 SMNVEV (reference sequence). Trimming left V 3 bases short and J 6 bases short, with 18 bases between. The CDR3 length is 15 residues. The DNA of the CDR3 is TGTGCCAGCAGTTTTCTTGAGACAGCCTCTCTCGAGCAGTACTTC. Translated: CASSFLETASLEQYF.

About this clone: The junction departs from the called germline gene at one end, perhaps through a read error. The chain uses TRBV7-7 and TRBJ2-1; possibly TRBD2 for D (7 bases). Germline assignment: CDR1 SSHAT and CDR2 FNYEAQ (reference sequence). This CDR3 is 13 amino acids long. This CDR3 is CASSLGGGNEQFF. CDR3 sequence (DNA): TGTGCTAGCAGCTTAGGGGGGGGAAATGAGCAGTTCTTC.

CDR3 protein: CASSLGGGSSAYEQYF. The CDR3 DNA reads as TGTGCCAGCAGCTTGGGAGGGGGTTCATCAGCCTACGAGCAGTACTTC. The chain couples TRBV5-4 to TRBJ2-7; D possibly corresponds to TRBD1 (6 bases). Germline lookup yields CDR1 SGHNT and CDR2 YYREEE (reference sequence). Trimming took 0 bases from V and 2 from J, leaving 15 bases between them. The CDR3 runs to 16 residues.

The J gene is TRBJ2-7, the V gene TRBV7-2; D is possibly TRBD2 (5 bases). Germline loops: CDR1 SGHTA, CDR2 FQGNSA. V lost 5 bases to trimming and J lost 0 bases, with 14 bases between them. The CDR3 is 15 amino acids. Here the CDR3 DNA reads TGTGCCAGCAGCCCCGACTATTTGAGCTCCTACGAGCAGTACTTC. This translates into CASSPDYLSSYEQYF.

The chain has TRBV27 and TRBJ2-3; D not certain. The CDR3 consists of 14 residues. Germline V gene lookup returns CDR1 MNHEY and CDR2 SMNVEV (reference sequence). Trimming shortened V by 3 bases and J by 0 bases, and 7 bases separated the two germline ends. CDR3 DNA sequence: TGTGCCAGCAGTTTTTCTATAAGCACAGATACGCAGTATTTT. It encodes CASSFSISTDTQYF.

This clone was counted only a few times. The V gene is TRBV27, the J gene TRBJ2-7, with 10 bases fitting TRBD2. V shed 6 bases and J 2 bases; nucleotides not matched to a gene: 4. In germline, CDR1 is MNHEY, CDR2 SMNVEV (reference sequence). The length of the CDR3 is 14 residues. CDR3: CASSLGLATYEQYF. The CDR3 DNA follows: TGTGCCAGCAGCCTGGGACTAGCGACCTACGAGCAGTACTTC.

This clone was observed once. The J gene is TRBJ2-7, the V gene TRBV7-8, with TRBD1 matching over 8 bases. J gave up 4 bases and V 0 bases, and 2 bases lay outside the gene matches. The CDR3 consists of 14 residues. CDR1 and CDR2 (germline): SGHVS, FQNEAQ. The CDR3 reads CASSLARGRYEQYF. CDR3 bases: TGTGCCAGCAGCTTAGCCAGGGGGCGATACGAGCAGTACTTC.

In this sample, this clone turned up once. The J gene is TRBJ2-6, the V gene TRBV18; TRBD1 matches 9 bases. The CDR3 covers 20 residues. Trimming cost V 2 bases and J 1 base; bases outside gene matches: 12. Germline CDR1 is KGHSH and CDR2 is LQKENI. CDR3 DNA sequence: TGTGCCAGCTCACCAATGGGCTGGGACAGGGTTTCTTCTGGGGCCAACGTCCTGACTTTC. Translation gives CASSPMGWDRVSSGANVLTF.

The V call is TRBV7-2, the J call TRBJ1-2; no clear D gene. V lost 5 bases and J 2 bases, leaving 12 bases between the germline ends. CDR1 is SGHTA, CDR2 FQGNSA, per germline. CDR3 length equals 14 residues. This chain's CDR3 is CASSLWAQNYGYTF. In DNA, the CDR3 is TGTGCCAGCAGCCTATGGGCCCAAAACTATGGCTACACCTTC.